These 19 T cell receptor beta chains originate from one sample sequenced in a study of T cells in Graves' hyperthyroidism and ophthalmopathy. Authors of the study amplified TCR beta CDR3 regions from RNA transcripts. During a first-round RT-PCR of the TCR CDR3, the HTBI primer set was used. TCRdb fed the multiplex PCR reads into MiXCR, producing one record per CDR3 protein. There are approximately 400,000 distinct CDR3 sequences in the sample; approximately 15% occur only once, and 30% to 35% lies in the top ten. Sequencing used blood. The receptors here all came from a woman aged 25 to 39 with Graves' hyperthyroidism.

This rearrangement joins TRBV20-1 to TRBJ2-7; weak D call: TRBD2 (5 bases). This CDR3 spans 12 amino acids. V was trimmed by 6 bases and J by 3 bases, leaving 12 bases between them. Germline CDR1 reads DFQATT; CDR2 reads SNEGSKA (reference sequence). CDR3 sequence reads: CSAVRTGYEQYF. The CDR3 DNA is TGCAGTGCAGTTCGGACTGGCTACGAGCAGTACTTC.

This clonotype was observed at least ten times. The rearrangement uses TRBV18 and TRBJ1-5, with D maybe TRBD1 (5 bases). The V and J ends lost 5 bases and 5 bases respectively, with 13 bases between them. The CDR3 spans 14 residues. In germline, CDR1 is KGHSH, CDR2 LQKENI. CDR3: CASSFQGEDQPQHF. The CDR3 DNA sequence: TGTGCCAGCTCATTCCAGGGAGAGGATCAGCCCCAGCATTTT.

The chain couples TRBV29-1 to TRBJ1-2; D is unclear. The CDR3 has 10 amino acids. Trimming left V 4 bases short and J 6 bases short, with 6 bases between. Per the germline V gene, CDR1 is SQVTM and CDR2 is ANQGSEA. CDR3 DNA sequence: TGCAGCGTTGGTAGTAATGGCTACACCTTC. It specifies CSVGSNGYTF. The full variable domain, completed using reference TRBV29-1 and TRBJ1-2, is SAVISQKPSRDICQRGTSLTIQCQVDSQVTMMFWYRQQPGQSLTLIATANQGSEATYESGFVIDKFPISRPNLTFSTLTVSNMSPEDSSIYLCSVGSNGYTFGSGTRLTVV.

V gene TRBV7-2 combines with J gene TRBJ2-7; 9 nucleotides agree with TRBD1. Germline V lookup: CDR1 SGHTA, CDR2 FQGNSA. There are 15 residues in the CDR3. J gave up 2 bases and V 2 bases, and 4 bases lay outside the gene matches. DNA of the CDR3: TGTGCCAGCAGCTTACGGGGGACAGGGACCTACGAGCAGTACTTC. Protein: CASSLRGTGTYEQYF. The whole variable domain, filled in from reference TRBV7-2 and TRBJ2-7, reads GAGVSQSPSNKVTEKGKDVELRCDPISGHTALYWYRQSLGQGLEFLIYFQGNSAPDKSGLPSDRFSAERTGGSVSTLTIQRTQQEDSAVYLCASSLRGTGTYEQYFGPGTRLTVT.

J is TRBJ2-1 and V is TRBV19; 8 nucleotides agree with TRBD2. The CDR3 has 16 amino acids. Losses at the gene ends were 2 bases for V and 5 bases for J; bases not matched to a gene: 8. From germline, CDR1 is LNHDA and CDR2 SQIVND (reference sequence). CDR3 residues: CASSIIAGGQNNEQFF. CDR3 DNA: TGTGCCAGTAGTATAATTGCGGGAGGTCAGAACAATGAGCAGTTCTTC.

This clonotype was found many times. The chain couples TRBV30 to TRBJ1-1; D is unresolved. The CDR3 runs to 13 residues. V shed 0 bases and J shed 7 bases, with 12 bases lying between them. Germline assignment: CDR1 GTSNPN and CDR2 SVGIG (reference sequence). The CDR3 region has the DNA TGTGCCTGGAGTGTTTCGACTGGGTATGAAGCTTTCTTT. Its translation: CAWSVSTGYEAFF.

This clonotype was picked up many times. This rearrangement joins TRBV2 to TRBJ2-1; 7 bases match TRBD2. This CDR3 has 12 amino acids. Germline V CDR1 and CDR2: SNHLY, FYNNEI. With 8 bases clipped from V and 7 bases from J, the junction kept 5 bases outside the gene matches. The CDR3 here is CASWRELNEQFF. In DNA, the CDR3 is TGTGCCAGCTGGCGGGAGTTGAATGAGCAGTTCTTC.

This clonotype appeared many times. J is TRBJ2-1 and V is TRBV27; 16 bases line up with TRBD2. The CDR3 sequence is 18 residues long. Germline V CDR1 and CDR2: MNHEY, SMNVEV (reference sequence). V gave up 0 bases and J gave up 7 bases; unmatched junction bases: 6. CDR3 nucleotide sequence: TGTGCCAGCAGTTTATCGGGACTAGCGGGAGGGCCGGGAAATGAGCAGTTCTTC. Translating gives CASSLSGLAGGPGNEQFF.

About this clonotype: With a much larger clone just one base away, this may be a read error. As DNA, the CDR3 is TGCGCCAGCAGCCGTCGACAGGTAGACCTGACGTGCAATGAGCAGTTCTTC. It translates to CASSRRQVDLTCNEQFF. The rearrangement uses TRBV4-1 and TRBJ2-1, with a possible D match to TRBD1 (6 bases). This CDR3 is built from 17 residues. Trimming cost V 4 bases and J 6 bases, with 22 bases left between them. Germline V gene data show CDR1 as MGHRA and CDR2 as YSYEKL.

This chain links TRBV7-6 with TRBJ2-1, with no clear D. Trimming stripped 0 bases from V and 4 bases from J, with 10 bases between. Per germline, CDR1 SGHVS and CDR2 FNYEAQ. This CDR3 contains 15 residues. CDR3 in DNA: TGTGCCAGCAGCTTAGCGCTCGGCCTTTACAATGAGCAGTTCTTC. It codes for CASSLALGLYNEQFF.

The table lists this clonotype with many counts. This sequence joins TRBV28 and TRBJ2-2, with a possible D match to TRBD1 (6 bases). The CDR3 extends over 15 amino acids. The germline V and J ends were trimmed by 3 bases and 3 bases, with 11 bases remaining between them. Looked up from germline, CDR1 is MDHEN and CDR2 is SYDVKM. The CDR3 sequence is CASSFRQAYTGELFF. CDR3 nucleotides: TGTGCCAGCAGTTTCAGACAGGCCTACACCGGGGAGCTGTTTTTT.

The chain uses TRBV6-1 and TRBJ2-3; no definite D call. V dropped 6 bases and J dropped 0 bases, with 4 bases sitting between them. CDR3 size: 12 residues. CDR1 MNHNS and CDR2 SASEGT come from the germline V gene. CDR3: CASRGSTDTQYF. The CDR3 DNA reads TGTGCCAGCAGGGGAAGCACAGATACGCAGTATTTT.

The V and J genes are TRBV15 and TRBJ2-1; TRBD2 matches 12 bases. CDR1 is LNHNV and CDR2 is YYDKDF in the germline V gene (reference sequence). The V and J ends lost 0 bases and 5 bases, in that order; junction bases with no gene match: 8. CDR3 length: 18 amino acids. The CDR3 DNA reads TGTGCCACCAGCAGAGATGGGACTAGCGGGCCCACCAACAATGAGCAGTTCTTC. Translated, it gives CATSRDGTSGPTNNEQFF.

With respect to this clonotype: A much larger clone differs by one base, so this may be a read error. This rearrangement joins TRBV6-1 to TRBJ2-7, with D uncertain. The CDR3 has 13 residues. Trimming pared 2 bases from V and 2 bases from J, leaving 7 bases between. Looked up from germline, CDR1 is MNHNS and CDR2 is SASEGT. The CDR3 DNA follows: TGTGCCAGCAGTGAACCCCTGACCTACGAGCAGTACTTC. It yields the protein CASSEPLTYEQYF.

Many counts were recorded for this clonotype. The chain employs TRBV20-1 and TRBJ1-1; D uncertain. The V end was cut by 0 bases, the J end by 2 bases, with 13 bases between. This CDR3 is 15 amino acids long. Germline assignment: CDR1 DFQATT and CDR2 SNEGSKA (reference sequence). CDR3 coding DNA: TGCAGTGCTAGAGATGTGGGGATAAGAAACACTGAAGCTTTCTTT. Protein product: CSARDVGIRNTEAFF.

The chain recombines TRBV29-1 with TRBJ2-1, with D tentatively TRBD1 or TRBD2 (6 bases each). CDR3 length: 15 amino acids. CDR1 is SQVTM, CDR2 ANQGSEA, per germline. Trimming took 6 bases from V and 2 from J, leaving 17 bases between them. The CDR3 protein is CSVNGGGGPYNEQFF. CDR3 bases: TGCAGCGTAAACGGGGGCGGTGGTCCCTACAATGAGCAGTTCTTC.

The chain combines TRBV20-1 with TRBJ1-1; D unresolved. CDR1 is DFQATT and CDR2 is SNEGSKA in the germline V gene (reference sequence). This CDR3 is built from 12 residues. V was cut by 0 bases and J by 4 bases, with 6 bases left in between. CDR3 nucleotides: TGCAGTGCTAGAGATTGGTTCACTGAAGCTTTCTTT. Amino acid sequence: CSARDWFTEAFF.

The chain carries TRBV5-1 and TRBJ1-1; TRBD1 matches 9 bases. This CDR3 region has 16 residues. Germline loops: CDR1 SGHRS, CDR2 YFSETQ. V shed 0 bases and J 4 bases; nucleotides not matched to a gene: 7. The CDR3 region is CASSLAPVDRGTEAFF. The CDR3 DNA reads as TGCGCCAGCAGCTTGGCCCCGGTGGACAGGGGCACTGAAGCTTTCTTT.

There are many counts of this clonotype. The genes are TRBV3-1 and TRBJ2-7; 7 bases are shared with TRBD2. CDR1 and CDR2 (germline): LGHDT, YNNKEL (reference sequence). This CDR3 has 14 residues. The V gene end was trimmed by 4 bases and the J gene end by 4 bases; junction bases not matched to a gene: 7. The CDR3 DNA reads TGTGCCAGCAGCCGGACTAGGTGGGGTTACGAGCAGTACTTC. This translates into CASSRTRWGYEQYF.